Sequencing of this T cell receptor (beta chain) was carried out in a study of T-cell memory formation after mild COVID-19. In TCRdb, the 5' RACE reads were re-called with MiXCR into one record per CDR3 protein. The sample has 350,000 or so distinct CDR3 sequences, 20% to 25% seen once. V lost 1 base to trimming and J lost 1 base, with 8 bases between them. The CDR3 runs to 14 residues. Germline lookup yields CDR1 SGHDT and CDR2 YYEEEE. The specimen was PBMCs or a T cell subset sorted from them (not recorded which). The sequence was obtained from an adult woman who had mild COVID-19 (a few samples of this study predate the infection). Cell type and time point are not known. The genes are TRBV5-6 and TRBJ1-1; perhaps TRBD1 as D (5 bases). The chain's CDR3 is CASSLRDRNTEAFF. The DNA of the CDR3 is TGTGCCAGCAGCTTGCGAGACAGGAACACTGAAGCTTTCTTT.